This T cell receptor (beta chain) was sequenced for a study of T cells in Graves' hyperthyroidism and ophthalmopathy. Whole-study context: Sampling of peripheral blood happened at initial diagnosis, prior to any treatment. Regarding the study as a whole: Blood shared most expanded thyroid clonotypes above 0.001.

Regions amplified from RNA transcripts were the TCR beta CDR3 regions. The HTBI primer set was used in a first-round RT-PCR of the TCR CDR3. TCRdb independently ran MiXCR on the multiplex PCR reads; one entry per CDR3 protein. The sample has 700,000 or so distinct CDR3 sequences; roughly 15% are singletons. Ophthalmopathy patients had Clinical Activity Score at least 3, NOSPECS grade at least 4, duration under 3 months. Trimming cost V 7 bases and J 4 bases, with 17 bases left between them. The CDR3 contains 15 residues. Germline CDR1 LGHNT, CDR2 FRNRAP. As to this clonotype: The antigen is not known.

The chain carries TRBV12-5 and TRBJ2-1, with D hard to call. This TCR was recovered from a woman between 45 and 60 years old with Graves' ophthalmopathy. The sequencing sample was made of blood. CDR3 protein: CASASNLMGYNEQFF. Here the CDR3 DNA reads TGTGCTAGTGCCTCGAATCTCATGGGGTACAATGAGCAGTTCTTC.